A single sample is the source of the 18 T cell receptor beta chains below, sequenced in a study of post-analysis software for immune sequencing data (dated by TCRdb to 2015 to 2017). Their antigens remain unidentified. General findings and caveats noted by the study authors: Patients showed significantly higher frequencies than controls for a handful of TRBV segments, among them TRBV5-6, TRBV5-1 and TRBV20-1.

The library was built by means of PCR. Sequencing was performed on an Illumina HiSeq 2500. To reduce PCR and sequencing biases, unique molecular identifiers were incorporated into the TCR beta cDNA libraries. Through fastp at Q25 and MiXCR, TCRdb rebuilt clones from the public reads, retaining in-frame beta chains. Each CDR3 protein appears once, grouped with its most common genes and DNA. The sample has about 760,000 distinct CDR3 sequences on record, about 27% of them singletons. Around 0.6% of the sample is taken by the ten largest. Sequenced input: blood. The receptors shown here come from a girl between 10 and 17 years old with multiple sclerosis.

This clonotype has only a few counts. This rearrangement joins TRBV6-6 to TRBJ2-5, with a possible D match to TRBD2 (6 bases). The CDR3 is 15 amino acids. V gave up 4 bases and J gave up 0 bases, with 12 bases separating them. Germline lookup yields CDR1 MNHNY and CDR2 SVGAGI (reference sequence). The CDR3 region has the DNA TGTGCCAGCAGTTCCGGGACTCCGTACCAAGAGACCCAGTACTTC. It encodes CASSSGTPYQETQYF.

This sequence joins TRBV7-6 and TRBJ1-2; 8 nucleotides line up with TRBD1. The length of the CDR3 is 19 residues. Germline V CDR1 and CDR2: SGHVS, FNYEAQ. J lost 7 bases, V lost 4 bases, and 23 bases had no gene match. The CDR3 sequence: CASSSRPPGQGSSLGGYTF. In nucleotides, the CDR3 is TGTGCCAGCAGCTCAAGGCCGCCTGGACAGGGTTCTAGTTTGGGTGGCTACACCTTC. Full variable domain (missing parts from reference TRBV7-6 and TRBJ1-2): GAGVSQSPRYKVTKRGQDVALRCDPISGHVSLYWYRQALGQGPEFLTYFNYEAQQDKSGLPNDRFSAERPEGSISTLTIQRTEQRDSAMYRCASSSRPPGQGSSLGGYTFGSGTRLTVV.

This clonotype has only a few counts. The chain carries TRBV5-1 and TRBJ1-6; D is unresolved. Trimming shortened V by 1 base and J by 9 bases, and 11 bases separated the two germline ends. This CDR3 comprises 14 residues. Per germline, CDR1 SGHRS and CDR2 YFSETQ. The CDR3 nucleotides read TGCGCCAGCAGCTTGAGGGTCGAAGGTTCACCCCTCCACTTT. This translates into CASSLRVEGSPLHF.

A few counts support this clonotype. The chain recombines TRBV6-1 with TRBJ2-5; the D gene is possibly TRBD1 (6 bases). TRBJ2-7 explains the end of the DNA better; the J call may be wrong. CDR3 length: 14 amino acids. Germline CDR1 is MNHNS and CDR2 is SASEGT. CDR3: CASGVYGQSYEQYF. The CDR3 DNA reads as TGTGCCAGCGGTGTCTACGGACAGTCCTACGAGCAGTACTTC.

The rearrangement joins TRBV5-6 to TRBJ2-1; 12 nucleotides agree with TRBD2. Germline values: CDR1 SGHDT, CDR2 YYEEEE. The CDR3 is 17 residues long. V dropped 2 bases and J dropped 7; count of bases not matched to a gene: 10. The CDR3 DNA follows: TGTGCCAGCAGCTTTCTTCGGACTAGCGGGATAAGGAATGAGCAGTTCTTC. Its translation is CASSFLRTSGIRNEQFF.

DNA for the CDR3: TGCGCCAGCAGGCACAACTCCTACGAGCAGTACTTC. Encoded protein: CASRHNSYEQYF. The rearrangement uses TRBV5-1 and TRBJ2-7; D unresolved. Germline CDR1 SGHRS, CDR2 YFSETQ. With 5 bases removed from V and 0 bases from J, the gap between germline ends came to 6 bases. The CDR3 runs to 12 residues.

V and J are TRBV28 and TRBJ2-7, with 9 nucleotides matching TRBD1. Germline values: CDR1 MDHEN, CDR2 SYDVKM. The junction had 6 bases not matched to a gene; V was cut back by 6 bases and J by 3 bases. This CDR3 region has 14 residues. DNA for the CDR3: TGTGCCAGCAGGAACCAGGGACAGGGCTACGAGCAGTACTTC. Its translation is CASRNQGQGYEQYF.

This clonotype was seen ten or more times. This chain joins TRBV6-1 and TRBJ2-7; perhaps TRBD2 as D (6 bases). The CDR3 loop spans 13 amino acids. Germline CDR1 is MNHNS and CDR2 is SASEGT. With 3 bases removed from V and 4 bases from J, the gap between germline ends came to 10 bases. Here the CDR3 DNA reads TGTGCCAGCAGTGACCCAGGGAGGTACGAGCAGTACTTC. Its protein is CASSDPGRYEQYF.

This chain uses TRBV9 with TRBJ2-3; D might be TRBD1 (5 bases). Per germline, CDR1 SGDLS and CDR2 YYNGEE. This CDR3 contains 15 residues. The germline V and J ends were trimmed by 0 bases and 3 bases, with 11 bases remaining between them. CDR3 loop: CASSVGVDTTDTQYF. The CDR3 bases are TGTGCCAGCAGCGTAGGGGTGGACACGACAGATACGCAGTATTTT.

The chain links TRBV20-1 to TRBJ1-1; D call uncertain. V shed 3 bases and J shed 3 bases, with 14 bases lying between them. The CDR3 loop spans 14 amino acids. The germline V gene has CDR1 DFQATT and CDR2 SNEGSKA (reference sequence). CDR3 in amino acids: CSARGRLRYTEAFF. DNA of the CDR3: TGCAGTGCTAGGGGTCGGCTCCGGTACACTGAAGCTTTCTTT.

The genes are TRBV28 and TRBJ2-2; D gene ambiguous. V lost 4 bases, J lost 1 base, and 10 bases lay in between. From germline, CDR1 is MDHEN and CDR2 SYDVKM. The CDR3 covers 15 residues. The CDR3 nucleotides read TGTGCCAGCAGTTCTTTGTCAGAGAACACCGGGGAGCTGTTTTTT. Amino acid sequence: CASSSLSENTGELFF.

The chain is built from TRBV7-9 and TRBJ2-7; 7 bases line up with TRBD1. The closer fit of TRBJ2-5 to the DNA end suggests the J call may be wrong. Germline V gene data show CDR1 as SEHNR and CDR2 as FQNEAQ (reference sequence). This CDR3 contains 15 residues. The CDR3 is CASSLGLTQGETQYF. DNA of the CDR3: TGTGCCAGCAGCTTAGGGTTGACACAGGGGGAGACCCAGTACTTC.

V is TRBV7-2 and J is TRBJ2-1; D perhaps matches TRBD2 (5 bases). Germline-derived CDR1 and CDR2 are SGHTA and FQGNSA. V was cut by 3 bases and J by 6 bases, with 12 bases left in between. This CDR3 is built from 14 residues. CDR3 region: CASSFIQSGNEQFF. For the CDR3, the DNA is TGTGCCAGCAGCTTTATCCAAAGCGGCAATGAGCAGTTCTTC.

The chain couples TRBV4-1 to TRBJ2-3, with TRBD2 matching over 13 bases. This CDR3 has 19 amino acids. Per germline, CDR1 MGHRA and CDR2 YSYEKL. The V segment lost 5 bases and the J segment 2 bases; nucleotides outside the gene matches: 13. The CDR3 loop reads CASSLRLAGGPTNTDTQYF. The CDR3 coding sequence is TGCGCCAGCAGCTTACGACTAGCGGGGGGTCCAACAAACACAGATACGCAGTATTTT.

This clonotype was seen at least ten times. The rearrangement links TRBV9 to TRBJ2-7; TRBD1 is a possible D gene (5 bases). Trimming left V 2 bases short and J 3 bases short, with 12 bases between. CDR1 and CDR2 from the germline V gene are SGDLS and YYNGEE. The CDR3 has 14 amino acids. The CDR3 DNA reads as TGTGCCAGCAGCGTGGGGCAGGGAAACTACGAGCAGTACTTC. Translating gives CASSVGQGNYEQYF. Drawing the rest from reference TRBV9 and TRBJ2-7, the complete variable domain is DSGVTQTPKHLITATGQRVTLRCSPRSGDLSVYWYQQSLDQGLQFLIQYYNGEERAKGNILERFSAQQFPDLHSELNLSSLELGDSALYFCASSVGQGNYEQYFGPGTRLTVT.

This clonotype was counted many times. The rearrangement uses TRBV27 and TRBJ2-4; tentatively, D is TRBD2 (5 bases). Between the trimmed V and J ends, which lost 4 bases and 0 bases, there was a span of 7 bases. Germline CDR1 reads MNHEY; CDR2 reads SMNVEV (reference sequence). This CDR3 has 14 amino acids. The CDR3 nucleotides are TGTGCCAGCAGTTGGACTCCAGCCAAAAACATTCAGTACTTC. Amino acid sequence: CASSWTPAKNIQYF.

V and J are TRBV19 and TRBJ1-1; D is ambiguous. Per the germline V gene, CDR1 is LNHDA and CDR2 is SQIVND (reference sequence). This CDR3 has 13 residues. Trimming stripped 4 bases from V and 4 bases from J, with 10 bases between. The CDR3 sequence is CASSTVRGTEAFF. The CDR3 DNA follows: TGTGCCAGTAGTACAGTTCGAGGCACTGAAGCTTTCTTT. Filled out from reference TRBV19 and TRBJ1-1, the complete variable domain reads DGGITQSPKYLFRKEGQNVTLSCEQNLNHDAMYWYRQDPGQGLRLIYYSQIVNDFQKGDIAEGYSVSREKKESFPLTVTSAQKNPTAFYLCASSTVRGTEAFFGQGTRLTVV.

The genes are TRBV15 and TRBJ2-1; 10 bases match TRBD1. J was trimmed by 8 bases and V by 3 bases; bases with no gene match: 4. The CDR3 spans 14 residues. CDR1 and CDR2 from the germline V gene are LNHNV and YYDKDF (reference sequence). The chain's CDR3 is CATSSDRGRDEQFF. The CDR3 coding sequence is TGTGCCACCAGCAGCGACAGGGGGCGGGATGAGCAGTTCTTC. Drawing the rest from reference TRBV15 and TRBJ2-1, the complete variable domain is DAMVIQNPRYQVTQFGKPVTLSCSQTLNHNVMYWYQQKSSQAPKLLFHYYDKDFNNEADTPDNFQSRRPNTSFCFLDIRSPGLGDTAMYLCATSSDRGRDEQFFGPGTRLTVL.